The rows below give T cell receptor beta chains drawn from one sample of a study of T-cell memory formation after mild COVID-19. MiXCR, run by TCRdb on the 5' RACE reads, gives a single entry per CDR3 protein. Of about 320,000 distinct CDR3 sequences in the sample, roughly an eighth were seen once. The sample taken for sequencing was PBMCs or a T cell subset sorted from them (not recorded which). Every receptor here comes from a man younger than 35 who had mild COVID-19 (a few samples of this study predate the infection). Cell type and time point are not known. The CDR3 runs from the conserved cysteine through the conserved F or W. The D gene is left open where the match is weak. Part of the rows lack a size; the others show once, few, many or a class for expanded clones.

clone_size: NA
j_call: TRBJ1-1
v_call: TRBV7-9
d_call: NA
cdr3_nt: TGTGCCAGCAGCATCCTGCAGGGGTTCAACACTGAAGCTTTCTTT
cdr3_aa: CASSILQGFNTEAFF

clone_size: NA
j_call: TRBJ2-3
v_call: TRBV5-1
d_call: TRBD2
cdr3_nt: TGCGCCAGCAGTCCCGATAGCGGGGGGGCATATACGCAGTATTTT
cdr3_aa: CASSPDSGGAYTQYF

clone_size: NA
j_call: TRBJ1-2
v_call: TRBV6-5
d_call: NA
cdr3_nt: TGTGCCAGCAGTTACGGCCCAGGGGCTCGAGGCTACACCTTC
cdr3_aa: CASSYGPGARGYTF

clone_size: NA
j_call: TRBJ2-1
v_call: TRBV11-2
d_call: TRBD2
cdr3_nt: TGTGCCAGCAGCTTTAGCGGGGGGACGGAAGATGAGCAGTTCTTC
cdr3_aa: CASSFSGGTEDEQFF

clone_size: many
j_call: TRBJ2-1
v_call: TRBV12-3/TRBV12-4
d_call: TRBD1
cdr3_nt: TGTGCCACCAGGGCCCGACAGGGAAGAGGCAATGAGCAGTTCTTC
cdr3_aa: CATRARQGRGNEQFF

clone_size: many
j_call: TRBJ2-3
v_call: TRBV6-5
d_call: NA
cdr3_nt: TGTGCCAGCAGTTATCGGGGACGGGGTCCAGATACGCAGTATTTT
cdr3_aa: CASSYRGRGPDTQYF

clone_size: few
j_call: TRBJ1-5
v_call: TRBV5-6
d_call: NA
cdr3_nt: TGTGCCAGCAGCACACACAGCAATCAGCCCCAGCATTTT
cdr3_aa: CASSTHSNQPQHF

clone_size: many
j_call: TRBJ2-1
v_call: TRBV6-4
d_call: TRBD2
cdr3_nt: TGTGCCAGCAGTGACTCAGCGGGGGGGTACAATGAGCAGTTCTTC
cdr3_aa: CASSDSAGGYNEQFF

clone_size: many
j_call: TRBJ2-3
v_call: TRBV7-6
d_call: NA
cdr3_nt: TGTGCCAGCAGCTTTACGGGTAGGGGGTACACAGATACGCAGTATTTT
cdr3_aa: CASSFTGRGYTDTQYF

clone_size: few
j_call: TRBJ2-2
v_call: TRBV5-1
d_call: NA
cdr3_nt: TGCGCCAGCAGCTTTATGGGATCCGGCACCGGGGAGCTGTTTTTT
cdr3_aa: CASSFMGSGTGELFF

clone_size: many
j_call: TRBJ1-6
v_call: TRBV5-1
d_call: TRBD1
cdr3_nt: TGCGCCAGCAGCTCCGACAGGGGCTCACCCCTCCACTTT
cdr3_aa: CASSSDRGSPLHF

clone_size: NA
j_call: TRBJ2-3
v_call: TRBV4-2
d_call: TRBD2
cdr3_nt: TGTGCCAGCAGCCAAGGGAGAACGGGGGGGTTTTTAGGAGATACGCAGTATTTT
cdr3_aa: CASSQGRTGGFLGDTQYF

clone_size: NA
j_call: TRBJ2-7
v_call: TRBV10-3
d_call: TRBD2
cdr3_nt: TGTGCCATCAGGACTAGCGGGGGTCGGGACGCCTACGAGCAGTACTTC
cdr3_aa: CAIRTSGGRDAYEQYF

clone_size: NA
j_call: TRBJ1-6
v_call: TRBV20-1
d_call: TRBD1
cdr3_nt: TGCAGTGGTACAACAGGGGGTAATTCACCCCTCCACTTT
cdr3_aa: CSGTTGGNSPLHF

clone_size: NA
j_call: TRBJ1-1
v_call: TRBV15
d_call: NA
cdr3_nt: TGTGCCACCAGCCCGCCGAAAGGCACTGAAGCTTTCTTT
cdr3_aa: CATSPPKGTEAFF

clone_size: many
j_call: TRBJ2-5
v_call: TRBV7-9
d_call: NA
cdr3_nt: TGTGCCAGCAGCTTATTGGGAGGAGAGACCCAGTACTTC
cdr3_aa: CASSLLGGETQYF

clone_size: NA
j_call: TRBJ2-5
v_call: TRBV12-3/TRBV12-4
d_call: NA
cdr3_nt: TGTGCCAGCAGCCCGGGAGAGGACGAGACCCAGTACTTC
cdr3_aa: CASSPGEDETQYF

clone_size: medium-sized
j_call: TRBJ2-7
v_call: TRBV13
d_call: TRBD2
cdr3_nt: TGTGCCAGCAGCCCAAAGACCTCTAGCGGGGGGGCCCGGTCCTACGAGCAGTACTTC
cdr3_aa: CASSPKTSSGGARSYEQYF

clone_size: few
j_call: TRBJ1-1
v_call: TRBV5-1
d_call: NA
cdr3_nt: TGCGCCAGCAGCTTGGACCCAGGTGAAGCTTTCTTT
cdr3_aa: CASSLDPGEAFF

clone_size: few
j_call: TRBJ2-2
v_call: TRBV10-3
d_call: NA
cdr3_nt: TGTGCCACACAGGGCCCCGGGGAGCTGTTTTTT
cdr3_aa: CATQGPGELFF

clone_size: few
j_call: TRBJ2-1
v_call: TRBV10-3
d_call: TRBD2
cdr3_nt: TGTGCCATCAGTGAGGGACTAGCGGAGAGCTCCTACAATGAGCAGTTCTTC
cdr3_aa: CAISEGLAESSYNEQFF

clone_size: NA
j_call: TRBJ2-5
v_call: TRBV20-1
d_call: NA
cdr3_nt: TGCAGTGCTAGAGATCTGGTAGCCCAAGAGACCCAGTACTTC
cdr3_aa: CSARDLVAQETQYF

clone_size: few
j_call: TRBJ1-4
v_call: TRBV6-6
d_call: TRBD1
cdr3_nt: TGTGCCAGCAGCCGGGACAGGGAAAAACTGTTTTTT
cdr3_aa: CASSRDREKLFF

clone_size: NA
j_call: TRBJ2-1
v_call: TRBV29-1
d_call: NA
cdr3_nt: TGCAGCGTTGGCAGGTCGGAATACAATGAGCAGTTCTTC
cdr3_aa: CSVGRSEYNEQFF

clone_size: NA
j_call: TRBJ2-7
v_call: TRBV20-1
d_call: NA
cdr3_nt: TGCAGTGCCCGCGGAGGGGCCTACGAGCAGTACTTC
cdr3_aa: CSARGGAYEQYF

clone_size: few
j_call: TRBJ2-4
v_call: TRBV3-1
d_call: TRBD1
cdr3_nt: TGTGCCAGCAGCCAAGAGGACAGGGCGAGAAACATTCAGTACTTC
cdr3_aa: CASSQEDRARNIQYF

clone_size: NA
j_call: TRBJ1-2
v_call: TRBV12-3/TRBV12-4
d_call: NA
cdr3_nt: TGTGCCAGCAGCCCCTGGGTCTATGGCTACACCTTC
cdr3_aa: CASSPWVYGYTF

clone_size: NA
j_call: TRBJ2-7
v_call: TRBV6-5
d_call: NA
cdr3_nt: TGTGCCAGCAGTTACCGACGAAGGAACGAGCAGTACTTC
cdr3_aa: CASSYRRRNEQYF

clone_size: few
j_call: TRBJ1-2
v_call: TRBV9
d_call: TRBD1
cdr3_nt: TGTGCCAGCAGCCCAAGACAGGGTTTATATGGCTACACCTTC
cdr3_aa: CASSPRQGLYGYTF

clone_size: NA
j_call: TRBJ2-1
v_call: TRBV9
d_call: NA
cdr3_nt: TGTGCCAGCAGCGTAGTAGAGACTGGAAACAATGAGCAGTTCTTC
cdr3_aa: CASSVVETGNNEQFF

clone_size: NA
j_call: TRBJ1-4
v_call: TRBV4-1
d_call: NA
cdr3_nt: TGCGCCAGCAGCATCCAGCAGGGGACTAATGAAAAACTGTTTTTT
cdr3_aa: CASSIQQGTNEKLFF

clone_size: few
j_call: TRBJ1-5
v_call: TRBV7-8
d_call: NA
cdr3_nt: TGTGCCAGCAGCTTAGTGGCAGGGGATCAGCCCCAGCATTTT
cdr3_aa: CASSLVAGDQPQHF

clone_size: few
j_call: TRBJ2-1
v_call: TRBV12-3/TRBV12-4
d_call: TRBD2
cdr3_nt: TGTGCCAGCAGACCGGGGGAGGGGCGGACGGGGAACCGGAACAATGAGCAGTTCTTC
cdr3_aa: CASRPGEGRTGNRNNEQFF

clone_size: many
j_call: TRBJ2-2
v_call: TRBV15
d_call: TRBD1
cdr3_nt: TGTGCCACCAGCAGGACCGGGACAGGGTTATACACCGGGGAGCTGTTTTTT
cdr3_aa: CATSRTGTGLYTGELFF

clone_size: NA
j_call: TRBJ1-2
v_call: TRBV6-2/TRBV6-3
d_call: NA
cdr3_nt: TGTGCCAGCAGTCAACCGGGGCACCAGACGGGCTACACCTTC
cdr3_aa: CASSQPGHQTGYTF

clone_size: few
j_call: TRBJ2-5
v_call: TRBV4-1
d_call: TRBD1
cdr3_nt: TGCGCCAGCAGCCCGCTCGCGGACAGGGGAGAGACCCAGTACTTC
cdr3_aa: CASSPLADRGETQYF

clone_size: NA
j_call: TRBJ2-7
v_call: TRBV4-1
d_call: TRBD2
cdr3_nt: TGCGCCAGCAGCCAAGTCGGGACTAGCGGGGGACCTATCTACGAGCAGTACTTC
cdr3_aa: CASSQVGTSGGPIYEQYF

clone_size: many
j_call: TRBJ2-5
v_call: TRBV4-2
d_call: NA
cdr3_nt: TGTGCCAGCAGCCCAAGGACTCGGGACGTAGAGACCCAGTACTTC
cdr3_aa: CASSPRTRDVETQYF

clone_size: NA
j_call: TRBJ1-1
v_call: TRBV7-3
d_call: NA
cdr3_nt: TGTGCCAGCAGCTACGGACATGCCAACACTGAAGCTTTCTTT
cdr3_aa: CASSYGHANTEAFF

clone_size: NA
j_call: TRBJ2-5
v_call: TRBV7-6
d_call: NA
cdr3_nt: TGTGCCAGCAGCCCCTCCCGGGCCTTCGAAGAGACCCAGTACTTC
cdr3_aa: CASSPSRAFEETQYF

clone_size: NA
j_call: TRBJ2-1
v_call: TRBV11-3
d_call: NA
cdr3_nt: TGTGCCAGCAGCCCTCGTGAAGATGAGCAGTTCTTC
cdr3_aa: CASSPREDEQFF

clone_size: few
j_call: TRBJ1-6
v_call: TRBV20-1
d_call: NA
cdr3_nt: TGCAGTGCTAGCAGGGAACGAAATTCACCCCTCCACTTT
cdr3_aa: CSASRERNSPLHF

clone_size: few
j_call: TRBJ2-3
v_call: TRBV24-1
d_call: NA
cdr3_nt: TGTGCCACCAGTGACCCCGGGTTAGATACGCAGTATTTT
cdr3_aa: CATSDPGLDTQYF

clone_size: NA
j_call: TRBJ1-6
v_call: TRBV20-1
d_call: TRBD1
cdr3_nt: TGCAGTGCTAGAGATGTTCAGGGGGATAATTCACCCCTCCACTTT
cdr3_aa: CSARDVQGDNSPLHF

clone_size: NA
j_call: TRBJ2-1
v_call: TRBV5-4
d_call: NA
cdr3_nt: TGTGCCAGCAGGGGAGGTGGGGGCGGGAATGAGCAGTTCTTC
cdr3_aa: CASRGGGGGNEQFF

clone_size: few
j_call: TRBJ2-2
v_call: TRBV6-5
d_call: NA
cdr3_nt: TGTGCCAGCAGTTACAAGCGCTCCACCGGGGAGCTGTTTTTT
cdr3_aa: CASSYKRSTGELFF

clone_size: NA
j_call: TRBJ2-5
v_call: TRBV5-1
d_call: NA
cdr3_nt: TGCGCCAGCAGCTCAGCACCGGGACACAAAGAGACCCAGTACTTC
cdr3_aa: CASSSAPGHKETQYF

clone_size: many
j_call: TRBJ2-5
v_call: TRBV5-1
d_call: NA
cdr3_nt: TGCGCCAGCAGCTTGGGAGCCCATGAAGAGACCCAGTACTTC
cdr3_aa: CASSLGAHEETQYF

clone_size: few
j_call: TRBJ2-1
v_call: TRBV5-1
d_call: TRBD1
cdr3_nt: TGCGCCAGCAGCCTAACGGACAGGAGCTACAATGAGCAGTTCTTC
cdr3_aa: CASSLTDRSYNEQFF

clone_size: NA
j_call: TRBJ2-2
v_call: TRBV6-9
d_call: NA
cdr3_nt: TGTGCCAGCAGTTATGTGGATCTAACAGGGAACACCGGGGAGCTGTTTTTT
cdr3_aa: CASSYVDLTGNTGELFF

clone_size: few
j_call: TRBJ2-7
v_call: TRBV7-2
d_call: TRBD2
cdr3_nt: TGTGCCAGCAGTTCATTCGGGGGGGCGCGGGAGCAGTACTTC
cdr3_aa: CASSSFGGAREQYF

clone_size: NA
j_call: TRBJ1-1
v_call: TRBV18
d_call: TRBD1
cdr3_nt: TGTGCCAGCTCCTACGACCTGGGACAGACTGACATAGTCTTT
cdr3_aa: CASSYDLGQTDIVF

clone_size: few
j_call: TRBJ2-7
v_call: TRBV20-1
d_call: NA
cdr3_nt: TGCAGTGCTAGAGATAGTCGTTGGAAGGGGTCTGCAGAGCAGTACTTC
cdr3_aa: CSARDSRWKGSAEQYF

clone_size: NA
j_call: TRBJ1-2
v_call: TRBV20-1
d_call: TRBD1
cdr3_nt: TGCAGTGCTAGAGGACAGGGGATCTATGGCTACACCTTC
cdr3_aa: CSARGQGIYGYTF

clone_size: NA
j_call: TRBJ2-2
v_call: TRBV12-3/TRBV12-4
d_call: NA
cdr3_nt: TGTGCCAGCAGACCCAGGGTAGGGGAAACCGGGGAGCTGTTTTTT
cdr3_aa: CASRPRVGETGELFF

clone_size: few
j_call: TRBJ1-2
v_call: TRBV5-1
d_call: NA
cdr3_nt: TGCGCCAGCAGCTCACCCCGGGACGGAGGAAACTATGGCTACACCTTC
cdr3_aa: CASSSPRDGGNYGYTF

clone_size: NA
j_call: TRBJ2-1
v_call: TRBV12-3/TRBV12-4
d_call: NA
cdr3_nt: TGTGCCAGCAGTTTAGGGGTTCATGAGCAGTTCTTC
cdr3_aa: CASSLGVHEQFF

clone_size: NA
j_call: TRBJ1-2
v_call: TRBV7-2
d_call: NA
cdr3_nt: TGTGCCAGCAGCCAAGACGCGGGTGGCTACACCTTC
cdr3_aa: CASSQDAGGYTF

clone_size: NA
j_call: TRBJ2-5
v_call: TRBV7-3
d_call: TRBD2
cdr3_nt: TGTGCCAGCAGCTCCTCGAGCGGGGGGGCGATAGAGACCCAGTACTTC
cdr3_aa: CASSSSSGGAIETQYF